This T cell receptor (beta chain) was identified during a study of technical replicates of blood from a few donors. The assay was immunoSEQ multiplex PCR, and TCRdb's table has in-frame clones only and misses some. The sample has about 69,000 clones, over 75% seen once. Trimming stripped 6 bases from V and 1 base from J, with 9 bases between. CDR3 length: 13 amino acids. CDR1 MNHEY and CDR2 SMNVEV come from the germline V gene (reference sequence). The sample was PBMCs. The chain uses TRBV27 and TRBJ1-2; D not resolved. The clonotype comes from a human donor in good health. Some clones in this sample may be carry-over from other donors' samples. The CDR3 nucleotides read TGTGCCAGCAGCCTGACATTTAACTATGGCTACACCTTC. It specifies CASSLTFNYGYTF.